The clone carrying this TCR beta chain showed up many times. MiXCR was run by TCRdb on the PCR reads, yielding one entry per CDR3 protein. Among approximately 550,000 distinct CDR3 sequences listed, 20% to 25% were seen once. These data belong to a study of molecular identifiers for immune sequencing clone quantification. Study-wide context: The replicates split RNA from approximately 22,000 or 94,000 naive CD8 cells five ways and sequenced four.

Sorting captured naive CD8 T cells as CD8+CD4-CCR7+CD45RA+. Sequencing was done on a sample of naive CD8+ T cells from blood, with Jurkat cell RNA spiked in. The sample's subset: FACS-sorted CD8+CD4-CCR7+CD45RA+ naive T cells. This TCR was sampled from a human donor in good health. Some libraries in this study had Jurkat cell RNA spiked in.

Written as DNA, the CDR3 is TGTGCCAGCAGCTCCCCGAGCGGCTCTGGAAACACCATATATTTT. Its protein is CASSSPSGSGNTIYF. The J gene is TRBJ1-3, the V gene TRBV7-9, with unresolved D. The CDR3 extends over 15 amino acids. V lost 4 bases to trimming and J lost 0 bases, with 10 bases between them. Germline V CDR1 and CDR2: SEHNR, FQNEAQ (reference sequence).